A single sample gave rise to the 23 T cell receptor beta chains below, sequenced in a study of Graves' ophthalmopathy and Graves' hyperthyroidism. CDR3 regions of TCR beta were amplified from RNA transcripts. Second-round multiplex PCR came after a first-round RT-PCR that employed HTBI primers. TCRdb redid the calling of the multiplex PCR reads with MiXCR, one entry per CDR3 protein. The repertoire includes 170,000 or so distinct CDR3 sequences, 30% to 45% of them detected once, and around 5.8% sits in the top ten. The sample consisted of peripheral blood. The origin of the receptors is a woman in her thirties or forties with Graves' ophthalmopathy.

This clonotype appeared many times. CDR3 sequence reads: CASSPRGPETQYF. CDR3 sequence (DNA): TGTGCCAGCAGCCCAAGGGGTCCAGAGACCCAGTACTTC. The rearrangement uses TRBV12-3 or TRBV12-4 and TRBJ2-5; weak D call: TRBD1 (5 bases). Trimming removed 6 bases from V and 4 bases from J, with 12 bases in between. The CDR3 runs 13 residues.

The chain links TRBV7-3 to TRBJ1-5; D unresolved. V was trimmed by 5 bases and J by 10 bases, leaving 21 bases between them. The CDR3 spans 15 residues. The germline V gene encodes CDR1 SGHTA and CDR2 FQGTGA. The CDR3: CASSPISVISGPQHF. DNA for the CDR3: TGTGCCAGCAGCCCTATTTCAGTTATCAGTGGACCCCAGCATTTT.

This clonotype was seen at least ten times. The chain combines TRBV11-1 with TRBJ1-3; D possibly corresponds to TRBD1 (5 bases). With 0 bases removed from V and 0 bases from J, the gap between germline ends came to 9 bases. The germline gives CDR1 SGHAT, CDR2 FQDESV (reference sequence). The length of the CDR3 is 16 residues. CDR3 nucleotide sequence: TGTGCCAGCAGCTTAGCGGATACAGGCTCTGGAAACACCATATATTTT. This encodes CASSLADTGSGNTIYF.

This clonotype was recorded at least ten times. The rearrangement joins TRBV30 to TRBJ1-2; D uncertain. From germline, CDR1 is GTSNPN and CDR2 SVGIG (reference sequence). This CDR3 has 14 residues. The germline V and J ends were trimmed by 1 base and 2 bases, with 11 bases remaining between them. The chain's CDR3 is CAWSGGLKNYGYTF. CDR3 nucleotides: TGTGCCTGGAGTGGGGGTCTCAAAAACTATGGCTACACCTTC.

This clonotype was seen at least ten times. CDR3 nucleotide sequence: TGTGCCAGCAGTGAAGCGCCCGGGGTGAACTATGGCTACACCTTC. Translated: CASSEAPGVNYGYTF. This sequence joins TRBV2 and TRBJ1-2, with unresolved D. V was shortened by 0 bases and J by 2 bases, with 10 bases between the two germline ends. CDR3 length: 15 residues. Germline V gives CDR1 SNHLY, CDR2 FYNNEI.

The V call is TRBV6-4, the J call TRBJ1-5, with D perhaps matching TRBD1 (5 bases). In germline, CDR1 is MRHNA, CDR2 SNTAGT. V gave up 5 bases and J gave up 12 bases, with 17 bases separating them. The CDR3 runs 13 residues. CDR3 residues: CASSSDGGSVQHF. DNA for the CDR3: TGTGCCAGCAGTTCCGATGGGGGTAGCGTCCAGCATTTT.

A single count supports this clonotype. The rearrangement uses TRBV6-5 and TRBJ2-2, with D maybe TRBD2 (5 bases). With 0 bases removed from V and 3 bases from J, the gap between germline ends came to 14 bases. Germline CDR1 and CDR2: MNHEY and SVGAGI. CDR3 length: 17 amino acids. The chain's CDR3 is CASSYSGAGPDTGELFF. CDR3 coding DNA: TGTGCCAGCAGTTACTCAGGTGCGGGTCCTGACACCGGGGAGCTGTTTTTT.

V usage is TRBV28 and J usage is TRBJ2-7; D is perhaps TRBD1 or TRBD2 (8 bases each). This CDR3 comprises 16 residues. V shed 3 bases and J shed 5 bases, with 20 bases lying between them. Germline V gives CDR1 MDHEN, CDR2 SYDVKM. The CDR3 spells CASSFGGVRTGHEQYF. The CDR3 nucleotides are TGTGCCAGCAGTTTCGGGGGGGTTAGGACAGGGCACGAGCAGTACTTC. The whole variable domain, filled in from reference TRBV28 and TRBJ2-7, reads DVKVTQSSRYLVKRTGEKVFLECVQDMDHENMFWYRQDPGLGLRLIYFSYDVKMKEKGDIPEGYSVSREKKERFSLILESASTNQTSMYLCASSFGGVRTGHEQYFGPGTRLTVT.

This clonotype showed up just once. The chain links TRBV4-2 to TRBJ2-2, with TRBD2 matching 8 bases. The CDR3 is made up of 16 amino acids. J was trimmed by 4 bases and V by 1 base; bases with no gene match: 5. CDR1 and CDR2 (germline): LGHNA, YNFKEQ. CDR3 nucleotides: TGTGCCAGCAGCCAAGGTATAGGGACTAGCACCGGGGAGCTGTTTTTT. The encoded protein is CASSQGIGTSTGELFF.

This chain connects TRBV28 to TRBJ1-1; D call uncertain. The germline V gene has CDR1 MDHEN and CDR2 SYDVKM. The CDR3 runs 13 residues. Trimming removed 8 bases from V and 3 bases from J, with 13 bases in between. The CDR3 DNA reads as TGTGCCAGCCATGGGTTGCGGTACACTGAAGCTTTCTTT. Translating it yields CASHGLRYTEAFF.

This clonotype was seen many times. V usage is TRBV12-3 or TRBV12-4 and J usage is TRBJ1-5, with D perhaps TRBD1 (6 bases). CDR3 length: 14 amino acids. Between the trimmed V and J ends, which lost 5 bases and 11 bases, there was a span of 19 bases. DNA of the CDR3: TGTGCCAGCAGTCCCGAAGGGGGACTTGGGTCCCAGCATTTT. Protein sequence: CASSPEGGLGSQHF.

The table lists this clonotype with many counts. The chain couples TRBV28 to TRBJ1-2; 7 positions match TRBD1. This CDR3 is 12 amino acids long. J gave up 11 bases and V 6 bases, and 9 bases lay outside the gene matches. Germline CDR1 is MDHEN and CDR2 is SYDVKM. CDR3 amino acids: CASSRPGQTYTF. Written as DNA, the CDR3 is TGTGCCAGCAGCCGACCGGGACAGACTTACACCTTC.

This clonotype was observed at least ten times. The chain has TRBV15 and TRBJ2-7; 13 bases map to TRBD2. CDR3 size: 16 residues. Germline CDR1 LNHNV, CDR2 YYDKDF (reference sequence). Trimming took 4 bases from V and 3 from J; bases not matched to a gene: 6. This CDR3 is CATSTPGLAGRYEQYF. The CDR3 DNA sequence: TGTGCCACCAGCACCCCGGGACTAGCGGGGCGCTACGAGCAGTACTTC.

V gene TRBV28 combines with J gene TRBJ1-2; TRBD1 might be the D (5 bases). The germline gives CDR1 MDHEN, CDR2 SYDVKM. Deletions cut 7 bases from V and 6 bases from J, with 18 bases between. The CDR3 loop spans 14 amino acids. The CDR3, as DNA: TGTGCCAGCACCCCCGGGGGGGTGTGGGATGGCTACACCTTC. This gives the protein CASTPGGVWDGYTF.

In its sample, this clonotype was seen a few times. CDR3 residues: CASSYSGAQNTEAFF. The CDR3, as DNA: TGTGCCAGCAGTTACTCTGGAGCCCAGAACACTGAAGCTTTCTTT. This chain connects TRBV6-5 to TRBJ1-1; unclear D gene. Germline CDR1 MNHEY, CDR2 SVGAGI. V was clipped by 0 bases and J by 1 base, with 9 bases between them. The CDR3 has 15 residues.

This clonotype was seen many times. J is TRBJ1-2 and V is TRBV20-1; 7 nucleotides match TRBD1. Per the germline V gene, CDR1 is DFQATT and CDR2 is SNEGSKA (reference sequence). The V gene end was trimmed by 2 bases and the J gene end by 2 bases; junction bases not matched to a gene: 8. The length of the CDR3 is 15 residues. The CDR3 protein is CSARPPGQPNYGYTF. In nucleotides, the CDR3 is TGCAGTGCTAGACCCCCGGGACAGCCAAACTATGGCTACACCTTC.

There are many counts of this clonotype. The CDR3 DNA sequence: TGTGCCAGCAGTTACTTTTCCGCCTCCGGTTGGAATTCACCCCTCCACTTT. Its translation is CASSYFSASGWNSPLHF. The chain has TRBV6-2 or TRBV6-3 and TRBJ1-6; D remains ambiguous. The germline V and J ends were trimmed by 1 base and 7 bases, with 17 bases remaining between them. The CDR3 covers 17 residues. Germline assignment: CDR1 MNHEY and CDR2 SVGEGT.

This chain links TRBV10-3 with TRBJ2-7, with D unclear. There are 13 residues in the CDR3. The germline V gene encodes CDR1 ENHRY and CDR2 SYGVKD. V was pared by 4 bases and J by 6 bases, with 13 bases between. The CDR3 nucleotides are TGTGCCATCAGTGGCCTTGTGGGGTCCGAGCAGTACTTC. The encoded protein is CAISGLVGSEQYF.

The chain has TRBV11-2 and TRBJ1-2, with D perhaps matching TRBD1 (6 bases). Germline V lookup: CDR1 SGHAT, CDR2 FQNNGV. Between the trimmed V and J ends, which lost 1 base and 4 bases, there was a span of 10 bases. The CDR3 length is 14 residues. This chain's CDR3 is CASSLAQGPYGYTF. The CDR3 DNA sequence: TGTGCCAGCAGCTTAGCACAGGGCCCCTATGGCTACACCTTC.

V usage is TRBV11-2 and J usage is TRBJ1-2; D uncertain. The CDR3 has 12 residues. The germline CDR1 and CDR2 sequences are SGHAT and FQNNGV. Trimming took 3 bases from V and 8 from J, leaving 10 bases between them. The CDR3 region is CASSFMPSGYTF. The CDR3 nucleotides are TGTGCCAGCAGCTTCATGCCGTCAGGCTACACCTTC.

This chain links TRBV20-1 with TRBJ2-7; 7 bases are shared with TRBD2. J lost 2 bases, V lost 1 base, and 2 bases had no gene match. CDR3 size: 13 residues. CDR1 is DFQATT and CDR2 is SNEGSKA in the germline V gene (reference sequence). The DNA for the CDR3 is TGCAGTGCTAGAGGTCTAGCGGCCTACGAGCAGTACTTC. Amino acids: CSARGLAAYEQYF.

This clonotype was detected ten times or more. The chain is built from TRBV19 and TRBJ1-2; D might be TRBD1 (6 bases). CDR1 LNHDA and CDR2 SQIVND come from the germline V gene (reference sequence). Trimming cost V 9 bases and J 6 bases, with 23 bases left between them. This CDR3 has 15 amino acids. The CDR3 reads CASTPSGGHTNGYTF. The CDR3 DNA follows: TGTGCCAGCACTCCATCGGGGGGGCACACTAATGGCTACACCTTC.

The J gene is TRBJ2-4, the V gene TRBV7-2, with TRBD1 identical over 9 bases. The CDR3 extends over 16 amino acids. The germline gives CDR1 SGHTA, CDR2 FQGNSA. V lost 2 bases and J lost 3; bases outside the gene matches: 5. CDR3: CASSLTRTGVKNIQYF. CDR3 DNA sequence: TGTGCCAGCAGCTTAACACGGACAGGGGTCAAAAACATTCAGTACTTC.